This T cell receptor (beta chain) was captured in a study of T cell responses to AZD1222 COVID-19 vaccine. In the study overall: Researchers grouped second doses given at about 4 or about 12 weeks into one pool.

Study-wide results and caveats: Clonal diversity may have been underestimated, and the donors were mostly white British, with more females than males.

Clones were read by immunoSEQ multiplex PCR, and TCRdb kept only the in-frame ones, dropping some. The table shows about 140,000 clones, with roughly 92% occurring only once. With respect to this clone: What it recognizes is unknown.

This specimen was peripheral blood, taken on day 0 of AZD1222 vaccination. This sequence was found in an adult in good health.

The CDR3 spells CASSNPYRGRTEAFF. CDR3 in DNA: TGTGCCAGTAGCAACCCCTACAGGGGGCGGACTGAAGCTTTCTTT. The chain uses TRBV19 and TRBJ1-1; 9 bases match TRBD1. The CDR3 is made up of 15 amino acids. The V gene end was trimmed by 6 bases and the J gene end by 5 bases; junction bases not matched to a gene: 10. Per germline, CDR1 LNHDA and CDR2 SQIVND (reference sequence).